One and the same sample provided the 7 T cell receptor beta chains below, sequenced in a study of OX40 agonist ivuxolimab in advanced cancers. The assay was immunoSEQ multiplex PCR, and TCRdb's table has in-frame clones only and misses some. The table lists about 15,000 clones, 82% of them singletons. The sample consisted of CD4+ or CD8+ T cells sorted from blood, taken in a trial of the OX40 agonist ivuxolimab. Receptors were obtained from an adult with an advanced solid tumor such as melanoma, head and neck, liver or kidney cancer.

The CDR3 here is CAWSGEEGRAEQFF. CDR3 in DNA: TGTGCCTGGAGTGGGGAGGAGGGCCGGGCTGAGCAGTTCTTC. The genes are TRBV30 and TRBJ2-1; tentatively, D is TRBD2 (6 bases). Germline values: CDR1 GTSNPN, CDR2 SVGIG (reference sequence). This CDR3 spans 14 amino acids. V lost 1 base and J 9 bases, leaving 16 bases between the germline ends.

The V call is TRBV30, the J call TRBJ1-3; the D is unclear. Trimming shortened V by 8 bases and J by 5 bases, and 10 bases separated the two germline ends. Germline CDR1 GTSNPN, CDR2 SVGIG (reference sequence). This CDR3 spans 11 amino acids. Here the CDR3 reads CALLVRNTIYF. The CDR3 bases are TGTGCCCTCCTAGTTCGAAACACCATATATTTT.

This chain connects TRBV11-2 to TRBJ2-5; D is ambiguous. Germline values: CDR1 SGHAT, CDR2 FQNNGV. The length of the CDR3 is 15 residues. V dropped 0 bases and J dropped 2 bases, with 10 bases sitting between them. CDR3 DNA: TGTGCCAGCAGCTTAGATCAGGTCCCTCAAGAGACCCAGTACTTC. Its translation is CASSLDQVPQETQYF.

The rearrangement joins TRBV9 to TRBJ1-1; D uncertain. V lost 1 base to trimming and J lost 8 bases, with 12 bases between them. The CDR3 is 13 residues long. CDR1 and CDR2 (germline): SGDLS, YYNGEE. The CDR3 DNA follows: TGTGCCAGCAGCGTAAGCAGCCCTGGGGAAGCTTTCTTT. This gives the protein CASSVSSPGEAFF.

This chain links TRBV7-9 with TRBJ2-7; no clear D gene. The CDR3 contains 14 residues. V was shortened by 4 bases and J by 4 bases, with 14 bases between the two germline ends. CDR1 SEHNR and CDR2 FQNEAQ come from the germline V gene (reference sequence). The CDR3 nucleotides are TGTGCCAGCAGCTCCCCCCCCATTCAATACGAGCAGTACTTC. Translating gives CASSSPPIQYEQYF.

The V gene is TRBV23-1, the J gene TRBJ1-4; D remains unclear. TRBV23-1 is recorded as an ORF, its role being uncertain. The CDR3 consists of 21 residues. Trimming removed 6 bases from V and 2 bases from J, with 31 bases in between. The CDR3 sequence: CASSPLNLPGGGYATNEKLFF. DNA for the CDR3: TGCGCCAGCAGCCCTCTCAATTTGCCAGGAGGCGGGTATGCGACTAATGAAAAACTGTTTTTT.

The J gene is TRBJ2-7, the V gene TRBV9, with D maybe TRBD2 (5 bases). Looked up from germline, CDR1 is SGDLS and CDR2 is YYNGEE. V was pared by 0 bases and J by 2 bases, with 9 bases between. CDR3 length: 14 residues. As DNA, the CDR3 is TGTGCCAGCAGCGTAGGTGCCGGGGCCTACGAGCAGTACTTC. Encoded protein: CASSVGAGAYEQYF.